The 14 T cell receptor beta chains presented below share a single source sample, sequenced in a study of identifying expanded T cells in peripheral blood. Assay used: immunoSEQ multiplex PCR; TCRdb lists only in-frame clones, some missing. Counted here are roughly 90,000 clones, roughly 84% occurring once; the ten biggest clones make up 3.5% to 5%. The sequencing input was blood. The source is a person aged 18 to 69 in good health.

The genes are TRBV5-1 and TRBJ1-1, with D unclear. The CDR3 spans 12 residues. V was pared by 4 bases and J by 6 bases, with 10 bases between. The germline V gene has CDR1 SGHRS and CDR2 YFSETQ. The CDR3 DNA reads as TGCGCCAGCAGCCCGGGAGATGCTGAAGCTTTCTTT. This encodes CASSPGDAEAFF. Full variable domain (remainder filled in from reference TRBV5-1 and TRBJ1-1): KAGVTQTPRYLIKTRGQQVTLSCSPISGHRSVSWYQQTPGQGLQFLFEYFSETQRNKGNFPGRFSGRQFSNSRSEMNVSTLELGDSALYLCASSPGDAEAFFGQGTRLTVV.

The genes are TRBV7-2 and TRBJ1-5, with D hard to call. From germline, CDR1 is SGHTA and CDR2 FQGNSA. The V end was cut by 1 base, the J end by 4 bases, with 11 bases between. The CDR3 loop spans 15 amino acids. As DNA, the CDR3 is TGTGCCAGCAGCTTAGTTACCCAGGCAAATCAGCCCCAGCATTTT. Its translation: CASSLVTQANQPQHF.

This clone has more than one count but fewer than ten. The chain joins TRBV7-2 to TRBJ2-3; possibly TRBD1 for D (6 bases). CDR1 and CDR2 from the germline V gene are SGHTA and FQGNSA. Trimming cost V 1 base and J 9 bases, with 17 bases left between them. The CDR3 is made up of 15 amino acids. The CDR3 protein is CASSLVGDITNTQYF. The CDR3 DNA reads TGTGCCAGCAGCTTAGTGGGGGACATAACTAACACGCAGTATTTT.

Notes on this clone: A junction end diverges from the germline sequence, so it may reflect a read error. The J gene is TRBJ1-2, the V gene TRBV6-1, with 8 bases that match TRBD1. CDR3 length: 14 amino acids. The V gene's germline CDR1 is MNHNS and CDR2 SASEGT. As DNA, the CDR3 is TGTGCCAGCAGTGATCCGGGACAGGCTTATGACTACACCTTC. The encoded protein is CASSDPGQAYDYTF.

DNA of the CDR3: TGTGCCAGCAGTGAAGAGACCCAATCCGGAAATCAGCCCCAGCATTTT. This translates into CASSEETQSGNQPQHF. V usage is TRBV6-1 and J usage is TRBJ1-5; no definite D call. Germline V gene data show CDR1 as MNHNS and CDR2 as SASEGT. Trimming left V 1 base short and J 4 bases short, with 14 bases between. The CDR3 consists of 16 residues.

This clone was detected a few times. The V call is TRBV12-2, the J call TRBJ1-2; TRBD1, as called in the table, went unchecked against the DNA. TRBV12-2 is a known pseudogene. The CDR3 spans 13 residues. CDR3 nucleotide sequence: TGTGCAAGTCGACAGGACAGGGTGGAAGGCTACACCTTC. Its protein product is CASRQDRVEGYTF.

This chain uses TRBV5-1 with TRBJ1-2; 8 bases align to TRBD1. With 0 bases clipped from V and 5 bases from J, the junction kept 9 bases outside the gene matches. This CDR3 contains 16 residues. Germline CDR1 and CDR2: SGHRS and YFSETQ. The CDR3 DNA sequence: TGCGCCAGCAGCTTGGGGGGACAGGACAGAAGTTATGGCTACACCTTC. It codes for CASSLGGQDRSYGYTF. The whole variable domain, filled in from reference TRBV5-1 and TRBJ1-2, reads KAGVTQTPRYLIKTRGQQVTLSCSPISGHRSVSWYQQTPGQGLQFLFEYFSETQRNKGNFPGRFSGRQFSNSRSEMNVSTLELGDSALYLCASSLGGQDRSYGYTFGSGTRLTVV.

This clone showed up just once. This chain links TRBV6-6 with TRBJ1-2; 8 positions match TRBD1. CDR3 length: 14 amino acids. Germline V gene data show CDR1 as MNHNY and CDR2 as SVGAGI (reference sequence). J gave up 10 bases and V 4 bases, and 11 bases lay outside the gene matches. CDR3 in DNA: TGTGCCAGCAGTTTTCCGGACAGGGAAGGGGTCTACACCTTC. It codes for CASSFPDREGVYTF.

V is TRBV11-2 and J is TRBJ2-1; 13 bases fit TRBD2. The CDR3 loop spans 16 amino acids. V lost 2 bases and J lost 5; bases outside the gene matches: 3. The germline gives CDR1 SGHAT, CDR2 FQNNGV. CDR3: CASSLTSGGAHNEQFF. The CDR3 region has the DNA TGTGCCAGCAGCTTAACTAGCGGGGGGGCACACAATGAGCAGTTCTTC.

The sample holds one count of this clone. The V call is TRBV28, the J call TRBJ2-2; unclear D gene. Per germline, CDR1 MDHEN and CDR2 SYDVKM. This CDR3 is built from 14 residues. V lost 1 base and J 7 bases, leaving 10 bases between the germline ends. The CDR3 bases are TGTGCCAGCAGTTTATACCGAGTCTTCGGGGAGCTGTTTTTT. This gives the protein CASSLYRVFGELFF.

This chain links TRBV6-5 with TRBJ2-7; D is ambiguous. The V end lost 2 bases, the J end lost 0 bases, and 8 bases lay between the germline ends. The CDR3 consists of 14 residues. CDR1 and CDR2 from the germline V gene are MNHEY and SVGAGI. The CDR3 region is CASSYETYSYEQYF. For the CDR3, the DNA is TGTGCCAGCAGTTACGAAACCTACTCCTACGAGCAGTACTTC.

This clone is medium-sized (0.01 to 0.1%). The chain recombines TRBV19 with TRBJ1-2, with D maybe TRBD1 (5 bases). The CDR3 has 14 residues. Trimming left V 7 bases short and J 5 bases short, with 17 bases between. Per the germline V gene, CDR1 is LNHDA and CDR2 is SQIVND (reference sequence). Here the CDR3 DNA reads TGTGCCAGTAATCGACAGCCCGGTGGATATGGCTACACCTTC. It is translated as CASNRQPGGYGYTF.

The chain links TRBV6-6 to TRBJ2-5, with a weak D call TRBD1 (6 bases). The end of the DNA is better explained by TRBJ2-7, so the J call may be wrong. CDR1 and CDR2 from the germline V gene are MNHNY and SVGAGI (reference sequence). This CDR3 region has 15 residues. CDR3 sequence reads: CASSYKTGFSYEQYF. CDR3 nucleotide sequence: TGTGCCAGCAGTTACAAGACAGGCTTCTCCTACGAGCAGTACTTC.

The CDR3, as DNA: TGTGCCAGCAGTTACAGGAGCTCTGGAAACACCATATATTTT. Translation gives CASSYRSSGNTIYF. This chain uses TRBV6-6 with TRBJ1-3, with D unresolved. The CDR3 has 14 residues. The germline V gene has CDR1 MNHNY and CDR2 SVGAGI (reference sequence). V was pared by 2 bases and J by 0 bases, with 5 bases between.